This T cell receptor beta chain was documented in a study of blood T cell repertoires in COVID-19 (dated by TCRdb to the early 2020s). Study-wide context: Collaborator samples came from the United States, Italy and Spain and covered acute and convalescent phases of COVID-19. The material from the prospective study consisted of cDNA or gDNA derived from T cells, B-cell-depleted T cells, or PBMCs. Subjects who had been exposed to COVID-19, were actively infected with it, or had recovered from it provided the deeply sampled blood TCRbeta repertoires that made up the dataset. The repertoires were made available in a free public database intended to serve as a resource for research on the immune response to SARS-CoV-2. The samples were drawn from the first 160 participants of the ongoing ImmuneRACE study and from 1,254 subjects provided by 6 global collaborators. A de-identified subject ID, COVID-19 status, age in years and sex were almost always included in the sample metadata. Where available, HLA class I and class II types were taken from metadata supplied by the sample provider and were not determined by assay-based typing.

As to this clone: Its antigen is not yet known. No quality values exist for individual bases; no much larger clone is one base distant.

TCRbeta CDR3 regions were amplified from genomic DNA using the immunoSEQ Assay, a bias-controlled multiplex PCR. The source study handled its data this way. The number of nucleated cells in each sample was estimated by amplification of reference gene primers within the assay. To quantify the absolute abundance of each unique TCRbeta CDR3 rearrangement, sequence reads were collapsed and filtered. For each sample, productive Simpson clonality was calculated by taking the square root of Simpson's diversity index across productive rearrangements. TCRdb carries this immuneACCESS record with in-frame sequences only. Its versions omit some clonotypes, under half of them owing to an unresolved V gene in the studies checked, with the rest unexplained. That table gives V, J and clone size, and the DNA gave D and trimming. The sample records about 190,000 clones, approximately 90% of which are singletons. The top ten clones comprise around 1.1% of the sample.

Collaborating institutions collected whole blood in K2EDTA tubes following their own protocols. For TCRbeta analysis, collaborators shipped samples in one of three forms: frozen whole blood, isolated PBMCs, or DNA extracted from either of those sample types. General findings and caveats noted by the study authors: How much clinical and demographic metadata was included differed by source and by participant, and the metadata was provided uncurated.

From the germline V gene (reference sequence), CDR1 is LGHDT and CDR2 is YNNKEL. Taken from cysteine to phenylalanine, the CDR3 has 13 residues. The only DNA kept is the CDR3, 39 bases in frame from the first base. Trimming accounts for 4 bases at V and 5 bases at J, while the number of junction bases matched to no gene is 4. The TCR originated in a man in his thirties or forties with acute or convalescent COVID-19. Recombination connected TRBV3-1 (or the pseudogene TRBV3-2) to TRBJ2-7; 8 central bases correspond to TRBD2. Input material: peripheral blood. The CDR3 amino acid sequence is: CASSLAGSNEQYF. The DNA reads TGTGCCAGCAGCCTAGCGGGGTCCAACGAGCAGTACTTC.